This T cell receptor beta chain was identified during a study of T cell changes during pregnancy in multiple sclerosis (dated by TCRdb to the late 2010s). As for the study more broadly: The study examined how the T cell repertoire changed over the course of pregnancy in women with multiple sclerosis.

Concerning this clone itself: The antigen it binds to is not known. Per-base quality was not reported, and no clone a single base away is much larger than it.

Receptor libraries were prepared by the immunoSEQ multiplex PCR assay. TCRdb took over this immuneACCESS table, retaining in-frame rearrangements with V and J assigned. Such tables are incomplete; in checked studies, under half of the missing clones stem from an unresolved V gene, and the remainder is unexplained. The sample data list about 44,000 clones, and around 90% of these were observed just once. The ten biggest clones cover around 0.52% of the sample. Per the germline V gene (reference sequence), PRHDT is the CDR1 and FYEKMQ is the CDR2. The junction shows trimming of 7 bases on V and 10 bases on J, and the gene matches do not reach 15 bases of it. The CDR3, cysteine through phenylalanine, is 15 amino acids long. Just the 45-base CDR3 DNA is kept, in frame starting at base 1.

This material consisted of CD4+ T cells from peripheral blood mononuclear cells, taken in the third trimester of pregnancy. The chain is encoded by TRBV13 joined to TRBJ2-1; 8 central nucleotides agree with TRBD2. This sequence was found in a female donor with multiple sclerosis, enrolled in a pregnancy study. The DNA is TGTGCCAGCATCAGGGCGGGAGGTCCCCGATTGGAGCAGTTCTTC. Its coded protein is CASIRAGGPRLEQFF.